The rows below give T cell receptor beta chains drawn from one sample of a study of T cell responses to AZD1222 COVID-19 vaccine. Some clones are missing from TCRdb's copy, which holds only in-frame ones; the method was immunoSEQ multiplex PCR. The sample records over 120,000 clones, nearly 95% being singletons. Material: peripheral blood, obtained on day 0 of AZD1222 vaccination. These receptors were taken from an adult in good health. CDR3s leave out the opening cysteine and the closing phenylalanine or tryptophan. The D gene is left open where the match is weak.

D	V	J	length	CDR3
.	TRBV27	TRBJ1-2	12	ASSLSGTNYGYT
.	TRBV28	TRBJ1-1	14	ASSFKPSRVNTEAF
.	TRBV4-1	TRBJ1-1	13	ASSHRGVGYTEAF
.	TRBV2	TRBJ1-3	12	ASSEEVAGNTIY
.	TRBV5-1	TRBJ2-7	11	ASSLETEYEQY
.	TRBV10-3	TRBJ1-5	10	AIREPGQPQH
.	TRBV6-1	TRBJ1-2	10	ASSEASYGYT
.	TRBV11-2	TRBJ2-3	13	ASSKTGLSTDTQY
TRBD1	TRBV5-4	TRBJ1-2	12	ASSLDGTGDGYT
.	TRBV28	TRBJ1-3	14	ASSRDQGTLGNTIY
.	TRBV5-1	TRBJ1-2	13	ASSLIDGANYGYT
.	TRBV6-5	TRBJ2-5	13	ASSYARELKETQY
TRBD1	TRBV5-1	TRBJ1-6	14	ASSLGTGTGLSPLH
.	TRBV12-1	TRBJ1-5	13	ASSLRTGANQPQH
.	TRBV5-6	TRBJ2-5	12	ASSLVSTRETQY
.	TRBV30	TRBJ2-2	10	AWAARTGELF
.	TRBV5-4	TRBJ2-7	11	ASSRDSTYEQY
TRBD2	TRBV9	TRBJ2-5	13	ASSVDTGAGETQY
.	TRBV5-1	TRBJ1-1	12	ASSPGTLNTEAF
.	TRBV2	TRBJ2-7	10	ASRRTSDEQY
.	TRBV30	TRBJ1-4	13	AWRARQASGEKLF
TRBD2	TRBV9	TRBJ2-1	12	ASSPRTSDGEQF